This T cell receptor beta chain was profiled in a study of CD8+ T cells in alopecia areata. Germline CDR1 is MDHEN and CDR2 is SYDVKM. This CDR3 is 15 amino acids long. After removal of 6 bases from V and 3 bases from J, the junction contained 11 bases not matched to a gene. Extracted RNA was reverse transcribed, and the resulting cDNA served as sequencing template. TCRdb's table, derived via immunoSEQ multiplex PCR, lists solely in-frame clones and lacks some. The sample includes roughly 140,000 clones, less than 65% of them seen just once. The TCR comes from a human donor in good health. V gene TRBV28 combines with J gene TRBJ2-7, with 7 bases that match TRBD1. The sequenced sample consisted of CD8+ T cells sorted from blood. The CDR3 region is CASSEGASLDYEQYF. In nucleotides, the CDR3 is TGTGCCAGCAGCGAGGGGGCCTCGCTCGACTACGAGCAGTACTTC.